This T cell receptor beta chain was profiled in a study of shared clonotypes between healthy human individuals. Study information: Each donor's CD8 memory used one plate, CD8 naive two, each CD4 subset three. Overall study results and limits: Non-shared clonotypes displayed generation probabilities falling below those of clonotypes present in all four donors.

The V gene end was trimmed by 5 bases and the J gene end by 2 bases; junction bases not matched to a gene: 17. The germline V gene encodes CDR1 SGHTA and CDR2 FQGNSA. The CDR3 contains 19 residues. Worth noting for this clone: Its target is unknown.

Once extracted for a subset, genomic DNA was divided evenly among several immunoSEQ plates. The method was immunoSEQ multiplex PCR; TCRdb's version includes in-frame clones alone and lacks a portion of them. Of millions of clones listed, 85% to 95% are singletons. The specimen was naive CD4+ T cells sorted from blood. Subset specified: CD45RA+ positively selected. This chain links TRBV7-2 with TRBJ2-7; TRBD2 matches 11 bases. This TCR derives from a man aged 18 to 35 in good health. The CDR3 DNA reads TGTGCCAGCAGCCAACTGGGTAGCGGGAGGGCTTTAAGCACCTACGAGCAGTACTTC. Translating gives CASSQLGSGRALSTYEQYF. Complete variable domain (other parts from reference TRBV7-2 and TRBJ2-7): GAGVSQSPSNKVTEKGKDVELRCDPISGHTALYWYRQSLGQGLEFLIYFQGNSAPDKSGLPSDRFSAERTGGSVSTLTIQRTQQEDSAVYLCASSQLGSGRALSTYEQYFGPGTRLTVT.